The 30 T cell receptor beta chains given below trace back to one sample, sequenced in a study of cytomegalovirus exposure and HLA in healthy donors. Some clones are missing from TCRdb's copy, which holds only in-frame ones; the method was immunoSEQ multiplex PCR. The sample has more than 150,000 clones; roughly 80% are singletons. The material sequenced was PBMCs. The receptors were gathered from a man between 18 and 35 years old in good health and CMV-seropositive.

V usage is TRBV28 and J usage is TRBJ2-7, with a possible D match to TRBD1 (6 bases). V lost 1 base and J 3 bases, leaving 13 bases between the germline ends. There are 15 residues in the CDR3. Germline values: CDR1 MDHEN, CDR2 SYDVKM. In DNA, the CDR3 is TGTGCCAGCAGTTTATCTCGGCAGGGGCGCTACGAGCAGTACTTC. The encoded protein is CASSLSRQGRYEQYF.

The V and J genes are TRBV7-3 and TRBJ1-1, with D unresolved. The length of the CDR3 is 13 residues. Trimming took off 1 base at V and 3 bases at J, with 6 bases between the two ends. Germline V lookup: CDR1 SGHTA, CDR2 FQGTGA. In DNA, the CDR3 is TGTGCCAGCAGCTTAAACGGAGACACTGAAGCTTTCTTT. Protein product: CASSLNGDTEAFF.

This clone was recorded only once. This chain joins TRBV28 and TRBJ2-1; 9 bases fit TRBD2. Germline V gene lookup returns CDR1 MDHEN and CDR2 SYDVKM. The J segment lost 6 bases and the V segment lost 8 bases, leaving 8 bases of the junction unmatched. The CDR3 is made up of 14 amino acids. Written as DNA, the CDR3 is TGTGCCAGCGGCCTCGGGACTAGCACCAATGAGCAGTTCTTC. Protein: CASGLGTSTNEQFF.

The chain uses TRBV7-2 and TRBJ2-7; D ambiguous. The CDR3 has 12 amino acids. V lost 1 base, J lost 2 bases, and 3 bases lay in between. Germline V CDR1 and CDR2: SGHTA, FQGNSA. This CDR3 is CASSLVTYEQYF. The CDR3 DNA reads as TGTGCCAGCAGCTTAGTTACCTACGAGCAGTACTTC.

In this sample, this clone turned up a few times. The V call is TRBV7-2, the J call TRBJ2-6, with 7 nucleotides matching TRBD2. With V trimmed by 8 bases and J by 2 bases, 6 bases remained unmatched. The CDR3 has 15 amino acids. Looked up from germline, CDR1 is SGHTA and CDR2 is FQGNSA. This CDR3 reads CASRGGGTGANVLTF. The CDR3 nucleotides are TGTGCCAGCCGTGGGGGGGGGACTGGGGCCAACGTCCTGACTTTC.

This clone was seen a handful of times. The J gene is TRBJ1-2, the V gene TRBV7-2, with D maybe TRBD1 (5 bases). Germline V lookup: CDR1 SGHTA, CDR2 FQGNSA. CDR3 size: 16 residues. V lost 1 base and J lost 2, with 14 bases in between. The CDR3 DNA sequence: TGTGCCAGCAGCTTAGGAGCCAGGGACTTCAACTATGGCTACACCTTC. Translation: CASSLGARDFNYGYTF.

This clone was detected once. The chain employs TRBV27 and TRBJ2-1, with D maybe TRBD2 (7 bases). The CDR3 runs 14 residues. In germline, CDR1 is MNHEY, CDR2 SMNVEV (reference sequence). V lost 4 bases and J lost 5, with 12 bases in between. The CDR3 DNA sequence: TGTGCCAGCAGTTCGCGAGGGGGGGACAATGAGCAGTTCTTC. Translated, it gives CASSSRGGDNEQFF.

This clone was seen more than once but under ten times. The rearrangement uses TRBV5-4 and TRBJ1-2; possible D gene TRBD1, 5 bases. Germline V lookup: CDR1 SGHNT, CDR2 YYREEE (reference sequence). The CDR3 sequence is 14 residues long. Trimming removed 1 base at V and 4 bases at J, with 11 bases between. The CDR3 nucleotides read TGTGCCAGCAGCTTGCAGGGAACGGGCTATGGCTACACCTTC. Amino acid sequence: CASSLQGTGYGYTF.

The chain carries TRBV7-2 and TRBJ2-1; 8 bases are shared with TRBD2. This CDR3 has 15 amino acids. V lost 5 bases to trimming and J lost 2 bases; unmatched junction nucleotides: 5. In germline, CDR1 is SGHTA, CDR2 FQGNSA. The CDR3 spells CASSVSGNPYNEQFF. The CDR3 DNA sequence: TGTGCCAGCAGCGTTAGCGGGAACCCCTACAATGAGCAGTTCTTC.

In its sample, this clone was seen once. V usage is TRBV5-4 and J usage is TRBJ2-1, with a possible D match to TRBD2 (6 bases). V gave up 0 bases and J gave up 6 bases, with 7 bases separating them. The CDR3 has 13 amino acids. The germline V gene has CDR1 SGHNT and CDR2 YYREEE (reference sequence). The CDR3 spells CASSLAGGNEQFF. In DNA, the CDR3 is TGTGCCAGCAGCTTGGCCGGGGGCAATGAGCAGTTCTTC.

This clone was recorded only once. The chain combines TRBV5-1 with TRBJ2-7, with 13 bases identical to TRBD2. J lost 3 bases, V lost 4 bases, and 4 bases had no gene match. Germline assignment: CDR1 SGHRS and CDR2 YFSETQ. The CDR3 loop spans 15 amino acids. CDR3 in DNA: TGCGCCAGCAGCCCGGGACTAGCGGGGCACTACGAGCAGTACTTC. Protein: CASSPGLAGHYEQYF.

The V gene is TRBV9, the J gene TRBJ2-1; D remains ambiguous. CDR3 length: 12 residues. The germline gives CDR1 SGDLS, CDR2 YYNGEE. Deletions cut 3 bases from V and 5 bases from J, with 6 bases between. CDR3 in amino acids: CASSARDNEQFF. The CDR3 coding sequence is TGTGCCAGCAGCGCCCGTGACAATGAGCAGTTCTTC.

The rearrangement joins TRBV30 to TRBJ1-5, with TRBD1 matching over 9 bases. CDR1 is GTSNPN and CDR2 is SVGIG in the germline V gene (reference sequence). The CDR3 is 15 amino acids. The J segment lost 1 base and the V segment lost 3 bases, leaving 4 bases of the junction unmatched. DNA for the CDR3: TGTGCCTGGAGGGGACAGGGTGCCAGCAATCAGCCCCAGCATTTT. Amino acid sequence: CAWRGQGASNQPQHF.

This clone was observed a handful of times. The V call is TRBV5-6, the J call TRBJ2-5; 15 bases fit TRBD2. The CDR3 consists of 17 residues. Trimming cost V 3 bases and J 5 bases; bases outside gene matches: 8. Germline V gene data show CDR1 as SGHDT and CDR2 as YYEEEE. The CDR3 reads CASSWGLAGGGRETQYF. In nucleotides, the CDR3 is TGTGCCAGCAGCTGGGGACTAGCGGGAGGAGGTAGGGAGACCCAGTACTTC.

The chain joins TRBV19 to TRBJ2-5, with TRBD2 identical over 7 bases. The CDR3 totals 15 residues. Germline CDR1 reads LNHDA; CDR2 reads SQIVND (reference sequence). With 6 bases clipped from V and 2 bases from J, the junction kept 9 bases outside the gene matches. As DNA, the CDR3 is TGTGCCAGTAGGGGGGAGGGCCCCCAACAAGAGACCCAGTACTTC. Translation: CASRGEGPQQETQYF.

CDR3 in DNA: TGCAGTGCTGGACCCCAGGGTGTAGCTTTCTTT. This sequence encodes CSAGPQGVAFF. The V gene is TRBV20-1, the J gene TRBJ1-1, with D possibly matching TRBD1 (5 bases). The V gene lost 5 bases and the J gene lost 10 bases, with 14 bases spanning the gap. The CDR3 contains 11 residues. The germline CDR1 and CDR2 sequences are DFQATT and SNEGSKA (reference sequence).

The gene calls are TRBV20-1 and TRBJ2-1; 7 bases are shared with TRBD1. V lost 6 bases, J lost 9 bases, and 5 bases stayed unmatched. Looked up from germline, CDR1 is DFQATT and CDR2 is SNEGSKA (reference sequence). CDR3 length: 11 amino acids. The chain's CDR3 is CSAEGASEQFF. The DNA of the CDR3 is TGCAGTGCAGAGGGGGCGAGTGAGCAGTTCTTC.

This chain links TRBV2 with TRBJ2-2; D gene unclear. Germline-derived CDR1 and CDR2 are SNHLY and FYNNEI. The CDR3 contains 15 residues. The germline V and J ends were trimmed by 3 bases and 0 bases, with 8 bases remaining between them. The CDR3 bases are TGTGCCAGCAGTGACGGTGGTTCGAACACCGGGGAGCTGTTTTTT. Translating gives CASSDGGSNTGELFF.

The V call is TRBV27, the J call TRBJ2-7, with 9 nucleotides matching TRBD2. This CDR3 comprises 14 residues. V lost 2 bases, J lost 4 bases, and 3 bases stayed unmatched. Germline V gives CDR1 MNHEY, CDR2 SMNVEV (reference sequence). CDR3 sequence reads: CASSLKTSGYEQYF. Written as DNA, the CDR3 is TGTGCCAGCAGTTTAAAGACTAGCGGTTACGAGCAGTACTTC.

The CDR3 protein is CASSSRTGGGGYTF. The CDR3 nucleotides are TGTGCCAGCAGCTCCCGGACAGGGGGAGGTGGCTACACCTTC. This chain joins TRBV7-8 and TRBJ1-2; 10 bases map to TRBD1. Germline loops: CDR1 SGHVS, CDR2 FQNEAQ. The V gene end was trimmed by 4 bases and the J gene end by 7 bases; junction bases not matched to a gene: 6. The length of the CDR3 is 14 residues. Full variable domain (outside the CDR3, taken from reference TRBV7-8 and TRBJ1-2): GAGVSQSPRYKVAKRGQDVALRCDPISGHVSLFWYQQALGQGPEFLTYFQNEAQLDKSGLPSDRFFAERPEGSVSTLKIQRTQQEDSAVYLCASSSRTGGGGYTFGSGTRLTVV.

The rearrangement links TRBV4-3 to TRBJ2-1; TRBD2 aligns across 10 bases. The CDR3 extends over 15 amino acids. V dropped 2 bases and J dropped 7; count of bases not matched to a gene: 5. Looked up from germline, CDR1 is LGHNA and CDR2 is YSLEER. The chain's CDR3 is CASSQLAGEGNEQFF. DNA of the CDR3: TGCGCCAGCAGCCAACTAGCGGGAGAAGGAAATGAGCAGTTCTTC.

The chain has TRBV7-3 and TRBJ2-3; TRBD2 matches 13 bases. The trim removed 6 bases at V and 2 bases at J, leaving 20 bases unmatched. This CDR3 spans 21 amino acids. Germline V CDR1 and CDR2: SGHTA, FQGTGA. The CDR3 reads CASSTEPGLAGPHNFTDTQYF. In DNA form, the CDR3 reads TGTGCCAGCAGTACCGAACCGGGACTAGCGGGACCACATAATTTCACAGATACGCAGTATTTT.

The table lists this clone with a count of one. V and J are TRBV1 and TRBJ2-1; the DNA was not compared with TRBD2, the D call given in the table. TRBV1 represents a pseudogene. The CDR3 extends over 15 amino acids. The CDR3 nucleotides are TGCACCAGCAGCCAAGGAGGGCGGGAGGGGAATGAGCAGTTCTTC. Translating it yields CTSSQGGREGNEQFF.

The genes are TRBV6-5 and TRBJ2-6, with 7 bases matching TRBD1. The CDR3 consists of 15 residues. Trimming took 5 bases from V and 0 from J; bases not matched to a gene: 1. Germline CDR1 MNHEY, CDR2 SVGAGI. The CDR3 sequence is CASSNRGSGANVLTF. CDR3 sequence (DNA): TGTGCCAGCAGTAACAGGGGCTCTGGGGCCAACGTCCTGACTTTC.

This chain links TRBV6-1 with TRBJ2-3; no definite D call. Trimming removed 7 bases from V and 0 bases from J, with 11 bases in between. This CDR3 spans 14 amino acids. Germline-derived CDR1 and CDR2 are MNHNS and SASEGT. This CDR3 reads CASTPTYSTDTQYF. CDR3 sequence (DNA): TGTGCCAGCACGCCCACATACAGCACAGATACGCAGTATTTT.

The chain combines TRBV28 with TRBJ2-1; 8 positions match TRBD2. This CDR3 is 15 amino acids long. Germline assignment: CDR1 MDHEN and CDR2 SYDVKM. Trimming took 2 bases from V and 8 from J; bases not matched to a gene: 8. The CDR3 nucleotides read TGTGCCAGCAGTTTAGGGCTAGCGGGTAACTATGAGCAGTTCTTC. Translation: CASSLGLAGNYEQFF.

The chain employs TRBV28 and TRBJ2-5; maybe TRBD1 (6 bases). Trimming removed 4 bases from V and 4 bases from J, with 19 bases in between. Germline lookup yields CDR1 MDHEN and CDR2 SYDVKM. The length of the CDR3 is 16 residues. The CDR3 reads CASSSSQGILGETQYF. The CDR3 DNA reads TGTGCCAGCAGTTCTTCACAGGGAATCTTAGGAGAGACCCAGTACTTC.

This chain joins TRBV11-2 and TRBJ2-7, with 7 bases aligning to TRBD2. CDR3 length: 18 residues. The V segment lost 1 base and the J segment 2 bases; nucleotides outside the gene matches: 14. Germline lookup yields CDR1 SGHAT and CDR2 FQNNGV. The CDR3 loop is CASSLGPRASGYPYEQYF. The CDR3 DNA sequence: TGTGCCAGCAGCTTAGGACCGCGAGCTAGCGGCTATCCCTACGAGCAGTACTTC.

The rearrangement uses TRBV2 and TRBJ1-4; no clear D gene. Germline values: CDR1 SNHLY, CDR2 FYNNEI. The CDR3 has 11 residues. V lost 7 bases to trimming and J lost 8 bases, with 8 bases between them. The CDR3 here is CASKQIEKLFF. CDR3 nucleotide sequence: TGTGCCAGCAAACAGATAGAAAAACTGTTTTTT.

This sequence joins TRBV7-6 and TRBJ2-3; maybe TRBD2 (5 bases). The V gene's germline CDR1 is SGHVS and CDR2 FNYEAQ. V was cut by 4 bases and J by 0 bases, with 11 bases left in between. The CDR3 consists of 15 residues. For the CDR3, the DNA is TGTGCCAGCAGCTCCCTAGCCCACAGCACAGATACGCAGTATTTT. Its protein is CASSSLAHSTDTQYF.